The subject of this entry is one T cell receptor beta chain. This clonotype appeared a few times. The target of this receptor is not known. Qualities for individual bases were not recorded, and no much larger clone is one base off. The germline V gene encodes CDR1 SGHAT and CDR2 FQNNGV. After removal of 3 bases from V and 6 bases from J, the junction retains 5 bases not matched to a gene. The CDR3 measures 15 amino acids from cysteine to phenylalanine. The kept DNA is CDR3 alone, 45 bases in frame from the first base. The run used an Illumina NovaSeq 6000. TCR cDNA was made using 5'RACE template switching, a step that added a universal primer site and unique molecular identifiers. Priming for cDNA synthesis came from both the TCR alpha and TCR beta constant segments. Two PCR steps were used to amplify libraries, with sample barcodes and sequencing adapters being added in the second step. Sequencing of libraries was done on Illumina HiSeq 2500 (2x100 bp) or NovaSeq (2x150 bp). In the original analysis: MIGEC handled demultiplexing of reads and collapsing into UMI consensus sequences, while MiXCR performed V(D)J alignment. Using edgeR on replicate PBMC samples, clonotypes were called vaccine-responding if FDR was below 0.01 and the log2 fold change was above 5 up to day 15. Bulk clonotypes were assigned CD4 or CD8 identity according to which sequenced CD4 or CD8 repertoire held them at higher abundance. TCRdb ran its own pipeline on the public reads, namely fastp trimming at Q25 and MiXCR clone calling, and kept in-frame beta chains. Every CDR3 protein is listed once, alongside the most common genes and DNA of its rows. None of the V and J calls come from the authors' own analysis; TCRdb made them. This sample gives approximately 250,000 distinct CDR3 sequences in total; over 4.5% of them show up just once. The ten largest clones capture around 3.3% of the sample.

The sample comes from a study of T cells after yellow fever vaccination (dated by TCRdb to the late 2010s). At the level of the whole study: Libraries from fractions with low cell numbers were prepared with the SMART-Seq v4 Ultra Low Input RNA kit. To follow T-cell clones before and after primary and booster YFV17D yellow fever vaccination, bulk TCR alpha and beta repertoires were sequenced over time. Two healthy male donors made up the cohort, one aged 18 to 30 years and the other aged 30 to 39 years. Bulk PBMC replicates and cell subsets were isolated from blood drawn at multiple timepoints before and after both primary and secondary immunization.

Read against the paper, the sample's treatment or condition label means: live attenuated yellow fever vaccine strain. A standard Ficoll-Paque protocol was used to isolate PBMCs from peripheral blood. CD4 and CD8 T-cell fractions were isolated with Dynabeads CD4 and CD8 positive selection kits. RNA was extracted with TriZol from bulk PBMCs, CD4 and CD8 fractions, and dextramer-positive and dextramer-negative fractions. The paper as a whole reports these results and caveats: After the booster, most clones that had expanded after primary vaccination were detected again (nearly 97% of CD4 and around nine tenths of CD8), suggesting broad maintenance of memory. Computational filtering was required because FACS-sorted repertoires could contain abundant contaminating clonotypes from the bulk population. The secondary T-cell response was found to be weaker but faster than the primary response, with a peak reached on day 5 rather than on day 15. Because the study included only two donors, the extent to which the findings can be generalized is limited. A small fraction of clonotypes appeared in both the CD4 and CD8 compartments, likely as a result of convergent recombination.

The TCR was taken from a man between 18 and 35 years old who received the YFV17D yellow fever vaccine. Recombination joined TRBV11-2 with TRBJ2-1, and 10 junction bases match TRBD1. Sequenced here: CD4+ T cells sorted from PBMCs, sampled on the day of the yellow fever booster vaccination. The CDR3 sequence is CASSLGQGLFNEQFF. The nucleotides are TGTGCCAGCAGCTTGGGACAGGGGCTGTTCAATGAGCAGTTCTTC. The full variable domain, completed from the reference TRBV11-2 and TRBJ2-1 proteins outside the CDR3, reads EAGVAQSPRYKIIEKRQSVAFWCNPISGHATLYWYQQILGQGPKLLIQFQNNGVVDDSQLPKDRFSAERLKGVDSTLKIQPAKLEDSAVYLCASSLGQGLFNEQFFGPGTRLTVL.